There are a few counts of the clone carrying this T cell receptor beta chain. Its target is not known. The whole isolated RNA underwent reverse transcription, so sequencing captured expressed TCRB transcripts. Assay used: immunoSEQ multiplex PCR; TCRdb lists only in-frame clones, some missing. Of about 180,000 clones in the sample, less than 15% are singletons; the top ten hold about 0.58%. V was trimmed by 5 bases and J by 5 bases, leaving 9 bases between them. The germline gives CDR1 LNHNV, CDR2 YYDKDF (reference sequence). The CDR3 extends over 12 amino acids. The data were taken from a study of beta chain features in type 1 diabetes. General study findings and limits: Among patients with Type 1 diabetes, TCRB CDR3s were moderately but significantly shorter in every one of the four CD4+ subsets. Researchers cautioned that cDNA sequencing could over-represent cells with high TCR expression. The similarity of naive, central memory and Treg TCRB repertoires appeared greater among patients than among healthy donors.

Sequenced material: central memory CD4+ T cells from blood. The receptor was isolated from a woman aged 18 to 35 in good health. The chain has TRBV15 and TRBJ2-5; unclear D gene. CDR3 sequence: CATSYSGETQYF. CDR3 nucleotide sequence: TGTGCCACCAGCTACTCCGGGGAGACCCAGTACTTC.